This T cell receptor (beta chain) was sequenced in a study of IL-32 and malignant T cell survival in cutaneous lymphoma (dated by TCRdb to the early 2020s). About the full investigation: High-throughput TCR sequencing tested whether surviving TCR Vbeta+ T cells in IL-32 cultures were the malignant clone rather than benign T cells sharing that Vbeta. A couple of CTCL donors were studied by high-throughput TCR sequencing, confirming IL-32beta supported malignant T cell survival in vitro. The investigation overall reported the following: No exact culture duration for the TCR-sequenced samples was stated in the methods. By inducing large CD14+ antigen-presenting cells that reduced apoptosis, IL-32beta appeared to support the survival of malignant T cells in vitro. According to TCR sequencing, the TCRs of malignant T cells persisted after in vitro culture with IL-32beta. The kinetics of enhanced malignant T cell survival in culture differed somewhat between CTCL blood donors.

Turning to this clone: Its antigen is not yet known. Per-base qualities were not stored, and no clone one base away is much larger.

According to the germline V gene, CDR1 reads SQVTM and CDR2 reads ANQGSEA. Including the terminal cysteine and phenylalanine, the CDR3 comprises 14 residues. The retained sequence is limited to the CDR3, 42 bases, with the frame set at the first base. V is pruned by 1 base and J by 9 bases, leaving 7 bases of the junction without a gene match. Genomic DNA was extracted with the QIAamp DNA Mini kit and was profiled by immunoSEQ with roughly 95-400 ng of DNA template. In TCRdb, the immuneACCESS table is reduced to in-frame sequences with V and J assigned. These tables do not hold every clone; where another copy was compared, an unresolved V gene accounts for under half, and the others remain unexplained. The sample contains around 2,400 clones, around 80% of them found a single time. Jointly, the top ten make up over 50% of the sample. Blood samples were obtained from patients with leukemic cutaneous T cell lymphoma (Sezary syndrome) who were treated at a US cutaneous lymphoma program. Ficoll centrifugation was used to isolate peripheral blood mononuclear cells from the patients' blood.

This sequence originates from a human donor with cutaneous T cell lymphoma. Here the chain combines TRBV29-1 and TRBJ2-2; 8 bases in the middle match TRBD1. The material sequenced was blood, taken on day 0. The CDR3 is CSVEGTGPSRELFF. The DNA reads as follows: TGCAGCGTTGAAGGGACAGGGCCTAGCCGGGAGCTGTTTTTT.